One and the same sample provided the 11 T cell receptor beta chains below, sequenced in a study of cytomegalovirus exposure and HLA in healthy donors. PCR used 60 Vbeta primers and 13 Jbeta primers. Generated by immunoSEQ multiplex PCR, the TCRdb table keeps only in-frame clones and is missing some. The table has around 96,000 clones, around 64% seen once; the top ten hold 3.2%. Sequenced input: PBMCs. These receptors came from a man in his fifties or sixties in good health and CMV-seronegative.

A few counts support this clone. This chain's CDR3 is CASSLLRGRLFF. The DNA for the CDR3 is TGTGCCAGCAGTTTATTAAGAGGGCGGCTGTTTTTT. The J gene is TRBJ2-2, the V gene TRBV27; D may be TRBD2 (5 bases). The V and J ends lost 1 base and 13 bases respectively, with 10 bases between them. CDR1 is MNHEY, CDR2 SMNVEV, per germline (reference sequence). The CDR3 covers 12 residues.

The V gene is TRBV4-1, the J gene TRBJ1-1; tentatively, D is TRBD1 (6 bases). The V gene lost 4 bases and the J gene lost 2 bases, with 11 bases spanning the gap. The CDR3 has 14 residues. CDR1 MGHRA and CDR2 YSYEKL come from the germline V gene. The CDR3 DNA reads TGCGCCAGCAGCCGCACAGGGTACAACACTGAAGCTTTCTTT. Translating gives CASSRTGYNTEAFF.

The chain recombines TRBV6-4 with TRBJ2-1, with 10 bases identical to TRBD2. The germline CDR1 and CDR2 sequences are MRHNA and SNTAGT. The CDR3 extends over 15 amino acids. V shed 5 bases and J 8 bases; nucleotides not matched to a gene: 9. This CDR3 reads CASSILAGALDEQFF. CDR3 sequence (DNA): TGTGCCAGCAGTATCCTAGCGGGAGCTTTGGATGAGCAGTTCTTC.

This clone was detected only once. The chain couples TRBV5-1 to TRBJ2-5; 10 nucleotides line up with TRBD2. The CDR3 has 15 residues. Trimming took 1 base from V and 4 from J; bases not matched to a gene: 4. Germline assignment: CDR1 SGHRS and CDR2 YFSETQ. This CDR3 reads CASSLLSSGGETQYF. DNA of the CDR3: TGCGCCAGCAGCTTGCTGTCTAGCGGGGGAGAGACCCAGTACTTC. The entire variable domain, with the rest obtained from reference TRBV5-1 and TRBJ2-5, is as follows: KAGVTQTPRYLIKTRGQQVTLSCSPISGHRSVSWYQQTPGQGLQFLFEYFSETQRNKGNFPGRFSGRQFSNSRSEMNVSTLELGDSALYLCASSLLSSGGETQYFGPGTRLLVL.

This clone was picked up a small number of times. The chain joins TRBV5-5 to TRBJ2-7; TRBD2 might be the D (7 bases). In germline, CDR1 is SGHKS, CDR2 YYEKEE (reference sequence). The CDR3 length is 15 residues. With 0 bases removed from V and 3 bases from J, the gap between germline ends came to 13 bases. CDR3 residues: CASSLVQGGGYEQYF. The CDR3 bases are TGTGCCAGCAGCTTGGTCCAGGGAGGGGGCTACGAGCAGTACTTC.

This chain joins TRBV7-3 and TRBJ2-7, with 8 positions matching TRBD2. CDR3 length: 15 residues. Germline V gene lookup returns CDR1 SGHTA and CDR2 FQGTGA. J was trimmed by 3 bases and V by 4 bases; bases with no gene match: 8. The CDR3 loop is CASSSAPGLGYEQYF. The DNA of the CDR3 is TGTGCCAGCAGCTCCGCCCCGGGACTAGGCTACGAGCAGTACTTC.

This chain uses TRBV29-1 with TRBJ2-3; maybe TRBD2 (6 bases). The CDR3 spans 13 residues. In germline, CDR1 is SQVTM, CDR2 ANQGSEA. V gave up 4 bases and J gave up 3 bases, with 11 bases separating them. The CDR3 DNA reads as TGCAGCGTTGGACGGGGGATGACAGATACGCAGTATTTT. It yields the protein CSVGRGMTDTQYF.

This clone was seen only once. V and J are TRBV28 and TRBJ2-2; 7 nucleotides align to TRBD1. CDR3 length: 15 residues. V was pared by 2 bases and J by 5 bases, with 5 bases of the junction left unmatched. CDR1 MDHEN and CDR2 SYDVKM come from the germline V gene. CDR3 nucleotides: TGTGCCAGCAGTTTAGGGACAGCAGGAACCGGGGAGCTGTTTTTT. Translated, it gives CASSLGTAGTGELFF. The complete variable domain, with remaining parts taken from reference TRBV28 and TRBJ2-2, reads DVKVTQSSRYLVKRTGEKVFLECVQDMDHENMFWYRQDPGLGLRLIYFSYDVKMKEKGDIPEGYSVSREKKERFSLILESASTNQTSMYLCASSLGTAGTGELFFGEGSRLTVL.

In its sample, this clone was seen a few times. J is TRBJ2-1 and V is TRBV19, with 12 bases identical to TRBD2. The V segment lost 5 bases and the J segment 4 bases; nucleotides outside the gene matches: 6. Germline values: CDR1 LNHDA, CDR2 SQIVND (reference sequence). CDR3 size: 16 residues. The CDR3 DNA reads as TGTGCCAGTAGTCTCAGACTAGCGGGAGCTTACAATGAGCAGTTCTTC. The encoded protein is CASSLRLAGAYNEQFF.

The chain carries TRBV30 and TRBJ1-3; 7 nucleotides match TRBD1. Germline V gives CDR1 GTSNPN, CDR2 SVGIG (reference sequence). Germline trimming cut 0 bases from V and 7 bases from J; bases unmatched to any gene: 3. The CDR3 is 13 residues long. The CDR3 nucleotides are TGTGCCTGGAGTGTAAGCAGGGGGAACACCATATATTTT. Translating gives CAWSVSRGNTIYF. The full variable domain, rest sourced from reference TRBV30 and TRBJ1-3, is SQTIHQWPATLVQPVGSPLSLECTVEGTSNPNLYWYRQAAGRGLQLLFYSVGIGQISSEVPQNLSASRPQDRQFILSSKKLLLSDSGFYLCAWSVSRGNTIYFGEGSWLTVV.

The chain is built from TRBV11-2 and TRBJ2-7; 9 bases match TRBD1. The CDR3 has 13 amino acids. Per the germline V gene, CDR1 is SGHAT and CDR2 is FQNNGV. V trimming: 5 bases; J trimming: 6 bases; junction bases outside the gene matches: 5. CDR3 DNA sequence: TGTGCCAGCAGCCTACAGGGGGCAGGCGAGCAGTACTTC. Translation: CASSLQGAGEQYF. The complete variable domain, with remaining parts taken from reference TRBV11-2 and TRBJ2-7, reads EAGVAQSPRYKIIEKRQSVAFWCNPISGHATLYWYQQILGQGPKLLIQFQNNGVVDDSQLPKDRFSAERLKGVDSTLKIQPAKLEDSAVYLCASSLQGAGEQYFGPGTRLTVT.